The TCR beta chain described here comes from a study of metastatic and nonmetastatic thyroid tumors. At the level of the study: A comparison of repertoires was made across blood and tumor or nodule tissue from malignant and benign thyroid patients.

This clone was detected many times. This CDR3 is also generated by other DNA sequences in the sample. Germline values: CDR1 SGHNT, CDR2 YYREEE (reference sequence). J lost 5 bases, V lost 6 bases, and 8 bases had no gene match. The CDR3 sequence is 15 residues long. Original data processing: The study built a papillary thyroid cancer distant-metastasis classifier from CDR3 differences across clinicopathological groups. MiXCR reprocessed the PCR reads for TCRdb. It is TCRdb's table, rather than the study itself, that gives the V and J calls and clone size. The sample comprises almost 85,000 clones, about 12% of which are singletons, and about 10% rests with the top ten. There were no patients who had received any treatment before thyroid surgery.

This receptor was taken from a female donor with papillary thyroid cancer or a benign thyroid nodule (not recorded which). Some clones in this sample may be carry-over from other donors' samples. Sequenced input: tumor tissue. The rearrangement uses TRBV5-4 and TRBJ2-1, with 10 bases aligning to TRBD2. The DNA of the CDR3 is TGTGCCAGCATGCCCGGGACTAGCGTCCACAATGAGCAGTTCTTC. It yields the protein CASMPGTSVHNEQFF.